This T cell receptor (beta chain) came from a study of cytomegalovirus exposure and HLA in healthy donors. The PCR made use of 60 Vbeta and 13 Jbeta primers. The method was immunoSEQ multiplex PCR; TCRdb's version includes in-frame clones alone and lacks a portion of them. There are 210,000 or so clones in the sample; more than 70% occur only once, and approximately 0.47% lies in the top ten. A word on this clone: Antigen: not known.

Trimming took off 2 bases at V and 7 bases at J, with 11 bases between the two ends. The germline V gene has CDR1 SQVTM and CDR2 ANQGSEA. The CDR3 runs 12 residues. Although they were nominally healthy when sampled, donors likely had unrecorded immune exposures. Study findings and constraints: TCR beta V- and J-gene trimming was later associated with a missense DCLRE1C variant. In an earlier analysis, productive rearrangement rates for most beta V segments clustered near 87% or 30%.

The source of this sequence is a boy between 10 and 17 years old in good health and CMV-seronegative. This rearrangement joins TRBV29-1 to TRBJ1-1, with D maybe TRBD1 (5 bases). The sequenced sample was PBMCs. The CDR3 nucleotides read TGCAGCGTTGAACAGGGTTACGGTGAAGCTTTCTTT. It is translated as CSVEQGYGEAFF.